This T cell receptor beta chain was captured in a study of human T cells and chemical hapten exposure. This CDR3 is 19 amino acids long. V lost 2 bases, J lost 0 bases, and 20 bases lay in between. In germline, CDR1 is KGHSH, CDR2 LQKENI. Sample time point: patch test 3, about 24 weeks after DPC sensitization. Specified treatment: therapeutic diphenylcyclopropenone sensitization with weekly scalp DPC. TCRdb processed the RACE reads anew with MiXCR; each CDR3 protein has one entry. The sample carries roughly 50,000 distinct CDR3 sequences, 9.9% recorded once. This chain joins TRBV18 and TRBJ1-3, with D possibly matching TRBD1 (6 bases). The receptor was derived from a woman aged 40 to 50 with alopecia areata. Some clones in this sample may be carry-over from other donors' samples. The sequences come from whole blood, collected in connection with sensitization to the hapten diphenylcyclopropenone (DPC). The CDR3 DNA follows: TGTGCCAGCTCACCAGTCTCGGGGGCGATCCCCCACTCTGGAAACACCATATATTTT. Encoded protein: CASSPVSGAIPHSGNTIYF. Using reference TRBV18 and TRBJ1-3 for the parts outside the CDR3, the full variable domain is NAGVMQNPRHLVRRRGQEARLRCSPMKGHSHVYWYRQLPEEGLKFMVYLQKENIIDESGMPKERFSAEFPKEGPSILRIQQVVRGDSAAYFCASSPVSGAIPHSGNTIYFGEGSWLTVV.